The 17 T cell receptor beta chains below were found in one sample sequenced in a study of cytomegalovirus exposure and HLA in healthy donors. PCR was performed using 60 Vbeta and 13 Jbeta primers. Sequencing used immunoSEQ multiplex PCR; TCRdb keeps in-frame clones, though not all of them. The table includes about 140,000 clones, more than 70% detected once. Sequencing was carried out using PBMCs. These TCRs come from a man aged 45-65 years in good health and CMV-seronegative.

The J gene is TRBJ1-2, the V gene TRBV7-9, with TRBD1 matching 7 bases. The J segment lost 3 bases and the V segment lost 3 bases, leaving 7 bases of the junction unmatched. The CDR3 has 15 amino acids. In germline, CDR1 is SEHNR, CDR2 FQNEAQ (reference sequence). The CDR3 loop reads CASSFPTGADYGYTF. For the CDR3, the DNA is TGTGCCAGCAGCTTCCCCACAGGGGCAGACTATGGCTACACCTTC.

The CDR3 region is CASSLGWDNSYEQYF. CDR3 nucleotide sequence: TGCGCCAGCAGCTTAGGATGGGACAACTCCTACGAGCAGTACTTC. The chain recombines TRBV5-1 with TRBJ2-7; TRBD1 might be the D (6 bases). Trimming took 2 bases from V and 0 from J, leaving 12 bases between them. The CDR3 length is 15 residues. CDR1 SGHRS and CDR2 YFSETQ come from the germline V gene.

The chain's CDR3 is CASSPTTLLVAGKYEQYF. The CDR3 nucleotides are TGTGCCAGCAGCCCGACGACTCTATTGGTAGCGGGGAAATACGAGCAGTACTTC. The chain combines TRBV11-1 with TRBJ2-7; TRBD2 matches 8 bases. The CDR3 loop spans 18 amino acids. The V gene's germline CDR1 is SGHAT and CDR2 FQDESV (reference sequence). V lost 5 bases to trimming and J lost 4 bases; unmatched junction nucleotides: 19.

This chain joins TRBV11-3 and TRBJ2-1, with D hard to call. In germline, CDR1 is SGHNT, CDR2 YENEEA. Trimming stripped 3 bases from V and 11 bases from J, with 11 bases between. The CDR3 is 12 amino acids. The CDR3 DNA reads as TGTGCCAGCAGCTTGAGGCTAGAAAAGCAGTTCTTC. Protein sequence: CASSLRLEKQFF.

The chain combines TRBV30 with TRBJ2-7; possible D gene TRBD1, 6 bases. The V end lost 1 base, the J end lost 4 bases, and 14 bases lay between the germline ends. This CDR3 is built from 14 residues. Germline V gives CDR1 GTSNPN, CDR2 SVGIG (reference sequence). The DNA of the CDR3 is TGTGCCTGGAGTGAAAACCCTGGGACATACGAGCAGTACTTC. It encodes CAWSENPGTYEQYF.

A word on this clone: In the same sample, other DNA sequences code for this CDR3. The chain recombines TRBV5-4 with TRBJ1-1; tentative D call: TRBD1 (5 bases). The germline V and J ends were trimmed by 0 bases and 0 bases, with 9 bases remaining between them. Germline lookup yields CDR1 SGHNT and CDR2 YYREEE (reference sequence). The CDR3 has 15 residues. For the CDR3, the DNA is TGTGCCAGCAGCTTGGCTGGGGGGATGAACACTGAAGCTTTCTTT. Translating it yields CASSLAGGMNTEAFF.

The V and J genes are TRBV9 and TRBJ1-6; tentative D call: TRBD1 (6 bases). V was cut by 4 bases and J by 3 bases, with 11 bases left in between. CDR3 length: 15 amino acids. CDR1 and CDR2 from the germline V gene are SGDLS and YYNGEE. CDR3 residues: CASSPEGGYNSPLHF. CDR3 nucleotide sequence: TGTGCCAGCAGCCCGGAAGGGGGCTATAATTCACCCCTCCACTTT.

The CDR3 bases are TGTGCCAGCAAACGACTAGCGGGGGGGCCTGGTGAGCAGTTCTTC. Its protein is CASKRLAGGPGEQFF. The rearrangement links TRBV6-4 to TRBJ2-1, with TRBD2 identical over 14 bases. V lost 7 bases, J lost 9 bases, and 8 bases stayed unmatched. The CDR3 contains 15 residues. Germline V gene data show CDR1 as MRHNA and CDR2 as SNTAGT.

This sequence joins TRBV6-1 and TRBJ2-7, with 10 bases that match TRBD1. Germline trimming cut 6 bases from V and 3 bases from J; bases unmatched to any gene: 5. Germline CDR1 is MNHNS and CDR2 is SASEGT. The CDR3 length is 14 residues. The CDR3 region is CASSETGGFYEQYF. The CDR3 nucleotides are TGTGCCAGCAGCGAGACAGGGGGCTTCTACGAGCAGTACTTC.

The chain has TRBV30 and TRBJ1-5; possible D gene TRBD1, 5 bases. The CDR3 has 14 residues. V shed 3 bases and J shed 5 bases, with 14 bases lying between them. In germline, CDR1 is GTSNPN, CDR2 SVGIG (reference sequence). For the CDR3, the DNA is TGTGCCTGGAGAGAGGGGAGGACGGATCAGCCCCAGCATTTT. It encodes CAWREGRTDQPQHF.

The chain joins TRBV5-1 to TRBJ2-1, with 8 positions matching TRBD1. With 4 bases clipped from V and 7 bases from J, the junction kept 10 bases outside the gene matches. The CDR3 covers 15 residues. Germline V gene data show CDR1 as SGHRS and CDR2 as YFSETQ. The CDR3 protein is CASSRRTGRSNEQFF. The CDR3 DNA follows: TGCGCCAGCAGCCGAAGGACAGGGAGGTCAAATGAGCAGTTCTTC.

The genes are TRBV28 and TRBJ1-2, with 7 bases fitting TRBD1. Germline V CDR1 and CDR2: MDHEN, SYDVKM. Germline trimming cut 1 base from V and 7 bases from J; bases unmatched to any gene: 9. This CDR3 is 15 amino acids long. The CDR3 nucleotides read TGTGCCAGCAGTTTATCCAACAGGGGAAGAGGTGGCTACACCTTC. Protein product: CASSLSNRGRGGYTF.

This chain uses TRBV11-2 with TRBJ2-7, with TRBD1 matching 7 bases. J gave up 3 bases and V 4 bases, and 9 bases lay outside the gene matches. This CDR3 spans 15 amino acids. From germline, CDR1 is SGHAT and CDR2 FQNNGV. In DNA, the CDR3 is TGTGCCAGCAGCTCCCAGACAGGGAAATTCTACGAGCAGTACTTC. This sequence encodes CASSSQTGKFYEQYF.

This chain uses TRBV10-3 with TRBJ2-2; the match to TRBD1 covers 9 bases. The CDR3 spans 15 residues. V lost 9 bases to trimming and J lost 5 bases; unmatched junction nucleotides: 10. The germline CDR1 and CDR2 sequences are ENHRY and SYGVKD. CDR3 sequence (DNA): TGTGCCATTGCGACCGGGACAGGGCTTACCGGGGAGCTGTTTTTT. Protein sequence: CAIATGTGLTGELFF.

V gene TRBV27 combines with J gene TRBJ1-6, with 10 bases aligning to TRBD1. The CDR3 totals 17 residues. The germline CDR1 and CDR2 sequences are MNHEY and SMNVEV (reference sequence). V shed 1 base and J 9 bases; nucleotides not matched to a gene: 9. CDR3 region: CASSLYGRGQGSSPLHF. The CDR3 DNA follows: TGTGCCAGCAGTTTATACGGTAGGGGACAGGGGTCTTCACCCCTCCACTTT.

The V gene is TRBV28, the J gene TRBJ2-5; possibly TRBD1 for D (6 bases). The ends were cut back, 7 bases at V and 4 bases at J, with 22 bases in the middle. Per the germline V gene, CDR1 is MDHEN and CDR2 is SYDVKM. The CDR3 extends over 16 amino acids. As DNA, the CDR3 is TGTGCCAGCACCTCTTGGGGGCGCGGCGTTCGAGAGACCCAGTACTTC. Protein product: CASTSWGRGVRETQYF. Using reference TRBV28 and TRBJ2-5 for the parts outside the CDR3, the full variable domain is DVKVTQSSRYLVKRTGEKVFLECVQDMDHENMFWYRQDPGLGLRLIYFSYDVKMKEKGDIPEGYSVSREKKERFSLILESASTNQTSMYLCASTSWGRGVRETQYFGPGTRLLVL.

This clone turned up a few times. The V call is TRBV6-5, the J call TRBJ1-3; TRBD1 matches at 9 bases. The CDR3 runs to 15 residues. V trimming: 4 bases; J trimming: 3 bases; junction bases outside the gene matches: 4. CDR1 and CDR2 from the germline V gene are MNHEY and SVGAGI. The CDR3 DNA follows: TGTGCCAGCAGTTTGTCGGGACAGGGTGGAAACACCATATATTTT. Protein sequence: CASSLSGQGGNTIYF.